A single sample is the source of the 5 T cell receptor beta chains below, sequenced in a study of tumor and adjacent non-tumor tissue in lung cancer. This sample's RNA came from whole unsorted tissue. A modified ARM-PCR protocol with three rounds of nested PCR amplified TCRbeta. Using its own MiXCR run on the multiplex PCR reads, TCRdb lists one record per CDR3 protein. The data show 100,000 to 150,000 distinct CDR3 sequences, around three fifths seen once. Material for sequencing was lung tumor tissue. The receptors derive from a man younger than 45 with non-small cell lung cancer.

This clonotype occurred once. The junction and the germline gene differ at one end; a read error may be behind it. The chain joins TRBV20-1 to TRBJ2-7; D perhaps matches TRBD1 (5 bases). The germline CDR1 and CDR2 sequences are DFQATT and SNEGSKA (reference sequence). The CDR3 spans 15 residues. DNA of the CDR3: TGCAGTGCTAGAGACTCCAGGGATCTCTCCTACGGGCAGTACTTC. Its protein is CSARDSRDLSYGQYF.

Notes on this clonotype: No conserved phenylalanine or tryptophan ends this CDR3, so it is likely a read error. This chain links TRBV5-4 with TRBJ2-5, with D tentatively TRBD1 or TRBD2 (5 bases each). Germline assignment: CDR1 SGHNT and CDR2 YYREEE (reference sequence). This CDR3 is 14 amino acids long. Here the CDR3 DNA reads TGTGCGAGCAGCTTGCCGGGGACCGTGGAGACCCAGTACTCC. Translating gives CASSLPGTVETQYS.

Comments on this clonotype: An end of the junction does not agree with germline; a read error may underlie this. The V gene is TRBV29-1, the J gene TRBJ2-7; 12 positions agree with TRBD1. The germline CDR1 and CDR2 sequences are SQVTM and ANQGSEA. The CDR3 spans 15 residues. CDR3: CSDLESGTGGHEQYF. CDR3 DNA: TGCAGCGACTTAGAGTCCGGGACAGGGGGCCACGAGCAGTATTTC.

In the case of this clonotype: In this CDR3 the conserved last residue, phenylalanine or tryptophan, is missing, so a read error is likely. This sequence joins TRBV20-1 and TRBJ1-5; 9 bases are shared with TRBD1. V lost 0 bases and J lost 6; bases outside the gene matches: 6. This CDR3 region has 15 residues. Germline V gene data show CDR1 as DFQATT and CDR2 as SNEGSKA (reference sequence). The CDR3: CSARETGGGSQPQHL. CDR3 in DNA: TGCAGTGCTAGAGAGACAGGGGGTGGCAGTCAGCCCCAGCATTTA.

To note about this clonotype: The junction and the germline gene differ at one end; a read error may be behind it. V is TRBV29-1 and J is TRBJ2-2; D is perhaps TRBD1 or TRBD2 (5 bases each). The germline CDR1 and CDR2 sequences are SQVTM and ANQGSEA. This CDR3 has 12 amino acids. CDR3 DNA: TGCAGTGTTGGATATTACACCGGGGACCTGTTTTTT. Translating gives CSVGYYTGDLFF.